This T cell receptor beta chain came from a study of T-cell reconstitution after alpha-beta-depleted transplantation in children (TCRdb year 2016). Notes on the research overall: The study quantitatively tracked T-cell immune reconstitution after TCRalphabeta/CD19-depleted allogeneic hematopoietic cell transplantation in children using TCR repertoire profiling. On the study overall, not on this receptor specifically: In some patients, the high TCRbeta diversity seen at day 60 was put down to recipient T cells and intrathymic progenitors that had survived conditioning. Hyperexpanded clone frequencies declined over subsequent months; after one year, T-cell counts and TCRbeta diversity were mostly attributed to newly produced T cells. The apparently early alphabetaT-cell count recovery about two months after transplant was reportedly dependent on only several hundred rapidly expanded clones derived from non-depleted graft cells.

Details on this clonotype: The antigen it binds to is not known. One end of the junction does not line up with germline, which may come from a read error.

The treatment or condition label here, explained by the study, means: allogeneic hematopoietic cell transplantation with graft depleted of TCRalphabeta T cells and CD19 B cells. The children who served as transplant recipients had been given grafts of TCRalphabeta/CD19-depleted allogeneic hematopoietic cells. Library prep was done by PCR. TCRdb records Illumina HiSeq 2500 as the sequencer. TCR library preparation used molecular barcoding, with unique molecular identifiers applied to normalize quantification of the TCRbeta repertoire. Using fastp trimming at Q25 and MiXCR clonotype assembly, TCRdb reanalyzed the public sequencing data and kept in-frame beta chains. Rows with one shared CDR3 protein collapse into an entry with the most common genes and DNA. Counted in this sample were approximately 150,000 distinct CDR3 sequences; 7.5% to 9% of them appeared once. The ten most abundant clones make up around 18% of the sample.

The cysteine opens and the phenylalanine closes a CDR3 of 15 amino acids. Of all the DNA, just the CDR3 is kept, 45 bases in frame from base 1. The germline V gene (reference sequence) supplies CDR1 DFQATT and CDR2 SNEGSKA. The material was PBMCs, mostly from graft donor cells, obtained 180 days after TCRalphabeta/CD19-depleted stem cell transplant. The rearrangement joined TRBV20-1 to TRBJ2-4; 11 central nucleotides agree with TRBD2. This clonotype originated in a female patient aged 2-9 years who had a stem cell transplant for congenital amegakaryocytic thrombocytopenia, so the T cells may come from the graft donor. The CDR3 corresponds to CSARSLAGGKNSQYF. The sequenced DNA is TGCAGTGCTAGATCTCTAGCGGGAGGAAAAAACAGTCAGTACTTC.